These T cell receptor beta chains were read from a single sample in a study of Ad26.COV2.S vaccination and SARS-CoV-2 variants. Clones were sequenced by immunoSEQ multiplex PCR, and TCRdb holds only the in-frame ones, with some missing. The data hold around 420,000 clones, with approximately 88% observed a single time. Specimen: peripheral blood, collected in a trial of Ad26.COV2.S vaccine versus placebo. Receptor source: a person between 18 and 59 years old who received the Ad26.COV2.S COVID-19 vaccine or a placebo. CDR3s include the opening cysteine and the closing phenylalanine or tryptophan.

>TRBV9
CASSTQDRRETQYF
>TRBV3-1/TRBV3-2
CASSQENRGTGELFF
>TRBV2
CARGGTDYEQYF
>TRBV2
CASSESTTAGQPQHF
>TRBV15
CATSRDPLRGRGQPQHF
>TRBV7-8
CASSPRTGLYGYTF
>TRBV6-5
CASRPGTTNEKLFF
>TRBV5-1
CASSFGTRVSGELFF
>TRBV28
CASSLRYTGYQETQYF
>TRBV6-1
CASSDPGQGTNEKLFF
>TRBV18
CASSPRGAGTYEQFF
>TRBV6-2/TRBV6-3
CASSYAGTGHSKNIQYF
>TRBV4-1
CASSQASSGGARTQYF
>TRBV11-2
CASSSPIPSGENEQFF
>TRBV7-2
CASSLGPGQGAGNEQYF
>TRBV7-8
CASSFNLRGGESYNSPLHF
>TRBV2
CASTAGGDGYTF
>TRBV6-5
CASMGQGNQPQHF
>TRBV6-2/TRBV6-3
CASSYIRDNSYEQYF
>TRBV30
CATGQGRDEQYF
>TRBV12-3/TRBV12-4
CASRGTGETKYF
>TRBV19
CATRQGGNEKLFF
>TRBV28
CASSLWGTGLDEQFF
>TRBV27
CASSFRTHSPLHF
>TRBV5-1
CASRPDGGRDTQYF
>TRBV7-9
CASSLVFTEAFF
>TRBV24-1
CATSDLHGTSGGQSTDTQYF
>TRBV7-2
CASSLIGTQYF
>TRBV27
CASSRAGTGGYEQYF
>TRBV6-5
CASEGKDRYYGYTF
>TRBV4-3
CASSQEEGSGSGNTIYF
>TRBV7-2
CASSPRAENTDTQYF
>TRBV7-2
CASSLAGTSGGAYEQYF
>TRBV10-2
CASSDFGTGLRRTQYF
>TRBV5-4
CASSWDRGSSYEQYF
>TRBV5-4
CASSLVGFPDTQYF
>TRBV28
CASSPPRRDSNSNQPQHF
>TRBV4-3
CASSQESGGISYGYTF
>TRBV9
CASSVGTQGMTGELFF
>TRBV4-3
CASSQGRGATNEKLFF
>TRBV20-1
CSASRTGGEYF
>TRBV2
CASRGTNNSPLHF
>TRBV7-3
CASSLGRGGAATGELFF
>TRBV7-8
CASSSQGGADTQYF
>TRBV9
CASSAGTSETQYF
>TRBV30
CAWSKGTVVWKTQYF
>TRBV4-3
CASSHQAGGSDEQFF
>TRBV7-3
CASSLGGGQSEGYTF
>TRBV7-2
CASSLAGGLNTGELFF
>TRBV6-1
CASSEVAPYEQYF
>TRBV7-3
CASSLDRVNTEAFF
>TRBV5-1
CASSPHTGTRDETQYF
>TRBV28
CASAGGANYGYTF
>TRBV9
CASSVTRGAEQFF
>TRBV7-2
CASSLYGQETQYF
>TRBV6-6
CASSYSNSIHQPQHF